These T cell receptor beta chains were read from a single sample in a study of metastatic and nonmetastatic thyroid tumors. TCRdb used MiXCR to call clones anew from the PCR reads. This table has some 25,000 clones, 19% appearing once. Specimen: blood. These receptors originate from a male donor with papillary thyroid cancer or a benign thyroid nodule (not recorded which). Some clones in this sample may be carry-over from other donors' samples. The CDR3 runs from the conserved cysteine through the conserved F or W. D genes are given only for firm matches. Size values are once, few and many counts, or a class for expanded clones, and some rows have none.

D gene	J gene	V gene	clone size	CDR3 protein	CDR3 DNA
.	TRBJ1-1	TRBV7-6	.	CASSLSLDTEAFF	TGTGCCAGCAGCTTATCATTGGACACTGAAGCTTTCTTT
TRBD1	TRBJ2-1	TRBV6-1	.	CASSPATGINEQFF	TGTGCCAGCAGCCCCGCGACAGGGATCAATGAGCAGTTCTTC
.	TRBJ2-5	TRBV27	many	CASGGGLGTQYF	TGTGCCAGCGGGGGAGGTCTGGGGACCCAGTACTTC
.	TRBJ1-2	TRBV20-1	many	CSALYRAEDHGYTF	TGCAGTGCCCTGTATCGGGCCGAGGACCATGGCTACACCTTC
.	TRBJ2-1	TRBV4-1	.	CASSPDSSCNSYNEQFF	TGCGCCAGCAGCCCGGATTCTAGCTGTAACTCCTACAATGAGCAGTTCTTC
.	TRBJ2-5	TRBV12-3/TRBV12-4	many	CASSRMGDRETQYF	TGTGCCAGCAGTCGAATGGGGGATAGAGAGACCCAGTACTTC
.	TRBJ2-2	TRBV20-1	.	CSARGAGPTGELFF	TGCAGTGCTAGAGGGGCAGGGCCCACCGGGGAGCTGTTTTTT
.	TRBJ1-2	TRBV4-3	.	CASSQESSNYGYTF	TGCGCCAGCAGCCAAGAGAGCAGTAACTATGGCTACACCTTC
TRBD2	TRBJ2-1	TRBV2	many	CASTDLAGGPRDINEQFF	TGTGCCAGCACTGACCTAGCGGGAGGGCCACGGGACATAAATGAGCAGTTCTTC
TRBD1	TRBJ2-7	TRBV9	.	CASSVDPGQGTPHEQYF	TGTGCCAGCAGCGTGGATCCCGGACAGGGGACCCCACACGAGCAGTACTTC
.	TRBJ1-2	TRBV28	medium-sized	CASSSSGGRGYTF	TGTGCCAGCAGTTCGAGTGGGGGAAGGGGCTACACCTTC
.	TRBJ2-2	TRBV28	.	CASREGGHTGELFF	TGTGCCAGCAGAGAGGGAGGCCACACCGGGGAGCTGTTTTTT
.	TRBJ1-1	TRBV4-1	many	CASSQESGPGTEAFF	TGCGCCAGCAGCCAAGAGAGTGGCCCTGGGACTGAAGCTTTCTTT
TRBD2	TRBJ2-3	TRBV12-3/TRBV12-4	few	CASSHQGTSGRDTQYF	TGTGCCAGCAGTCACCAAGGGACTAGCGGGAGGGATACGCAGTATTTT